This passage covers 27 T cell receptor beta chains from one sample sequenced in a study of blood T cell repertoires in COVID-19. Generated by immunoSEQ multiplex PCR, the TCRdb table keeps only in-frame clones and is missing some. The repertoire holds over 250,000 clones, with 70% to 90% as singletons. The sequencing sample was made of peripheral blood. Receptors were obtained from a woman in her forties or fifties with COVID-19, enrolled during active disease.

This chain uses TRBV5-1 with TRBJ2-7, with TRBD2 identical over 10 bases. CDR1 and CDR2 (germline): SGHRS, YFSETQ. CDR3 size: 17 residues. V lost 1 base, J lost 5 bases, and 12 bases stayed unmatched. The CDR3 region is CASSLSKREGLGNEQYF. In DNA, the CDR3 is TGCGCCAGCAGCTTGTCTAAGCGGGAGGGCCTCGGGAACGAGCAGTACTTC.

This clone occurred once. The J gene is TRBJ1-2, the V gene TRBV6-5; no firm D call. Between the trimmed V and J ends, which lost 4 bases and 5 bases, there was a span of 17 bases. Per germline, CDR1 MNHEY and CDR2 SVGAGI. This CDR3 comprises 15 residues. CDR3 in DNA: TGTGCCAGCAGTTCCACGTCCGGGTCCAGATATGGCTACACCTTC. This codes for CASSSTSGSRYGYTF.

Here the CDR3 DNA reads TGTGCCAGTACCAGCGACGGGAGGCAAGAGACCCAGTACTTC. Protein sequence: CASTSDGRQETQYF. The chain recombines TRBV19 with TRBJ2-5; 7 nucleotides line up with TRBD2. The V gene end was trimmed by 7 bases and the J gene end by 2 bases; junction bases not matched to a gene: 7. The CDR3 is 14 residues long. The V gene's germline CDR1 is LNHDA and CDR2 SQIVND (reference sequence).

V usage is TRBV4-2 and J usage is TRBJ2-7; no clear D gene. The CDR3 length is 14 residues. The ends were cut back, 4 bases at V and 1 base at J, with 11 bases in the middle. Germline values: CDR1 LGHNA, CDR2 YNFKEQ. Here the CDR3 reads CASSPTPTSYEQYF. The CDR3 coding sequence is TGTGCCAGCAGCCCTACCCCCACTTCCTACGAGCAGTACTTC.

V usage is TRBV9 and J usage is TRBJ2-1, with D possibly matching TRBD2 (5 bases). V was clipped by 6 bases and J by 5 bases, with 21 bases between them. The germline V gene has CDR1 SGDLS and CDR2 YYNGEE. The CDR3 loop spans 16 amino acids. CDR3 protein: CASTEGPIPPNNEQFF. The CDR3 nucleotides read TGTGCCAGCACCGAGGGCCCAATACCCCCTAACAATGAGCAGTTCTTC.

The CDR3 DNA follows: TGTGCCAGTAGAACGGGGATGGCTGGGGCCAACGTCCTGACTTTC. Translation gives CASRTGMAGANVLTF. The rearrangement links TRBV19 to TRBJ2-6, with D possibly matching TRBD2 (5 bases). The V gene's germline CDR1 is LNHDA and CDR2 SQIVND (reference sequence). This CDR3 comprises 15 residues. Trimming shortened V by 6 bases and J by 2 bases, and 11 bases separated the two germline ends. Looking up the rest from reference TRBV19 and TRBJ2-6 gives the full variable domain: DGGITQSPKYLFRKEGQNVTLSCEQNLNHDAMYWYRQDPGQGLRLIYYSQIVNDFQKGDIAEGYSVSREKKESFPLTVTSAQKNPTAFYLCASRTGMAGANVLTFGAGSRLTVL.

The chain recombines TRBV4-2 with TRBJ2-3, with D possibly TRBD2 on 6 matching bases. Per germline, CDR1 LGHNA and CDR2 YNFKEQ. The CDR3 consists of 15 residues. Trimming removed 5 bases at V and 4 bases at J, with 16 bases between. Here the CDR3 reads CASSSKRAFADTQYF. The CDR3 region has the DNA TGTGCCAGCAGCTCAAAGCGGGCCTTCGCAGATACGCAGTATTTT.

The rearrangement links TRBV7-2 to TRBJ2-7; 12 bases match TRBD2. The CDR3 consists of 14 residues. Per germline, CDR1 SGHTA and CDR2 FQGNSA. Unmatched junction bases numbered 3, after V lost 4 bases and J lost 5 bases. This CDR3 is CASSYGLAGNEQYF. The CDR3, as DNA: TGTGCCAGCAGCTACGGACTAGCGGGAAACGAGCAGTACTTC.

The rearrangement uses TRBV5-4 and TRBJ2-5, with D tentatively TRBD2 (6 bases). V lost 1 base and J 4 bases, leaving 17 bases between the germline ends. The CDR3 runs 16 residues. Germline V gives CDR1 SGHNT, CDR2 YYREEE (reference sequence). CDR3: CASSLMGWEARETQYF. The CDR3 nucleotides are TGTGCCAGCAGCTTGATGGGGTGGGAGGCGCGAGAGACCCAGTACTTC.

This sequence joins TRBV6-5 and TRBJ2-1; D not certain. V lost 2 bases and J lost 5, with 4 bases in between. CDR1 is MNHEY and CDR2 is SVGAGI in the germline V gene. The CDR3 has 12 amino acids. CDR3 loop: CASSYTDNEQFF. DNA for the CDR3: TGTGCCAGCAGTTACACAGACAATGAGCAGTTCTTC.

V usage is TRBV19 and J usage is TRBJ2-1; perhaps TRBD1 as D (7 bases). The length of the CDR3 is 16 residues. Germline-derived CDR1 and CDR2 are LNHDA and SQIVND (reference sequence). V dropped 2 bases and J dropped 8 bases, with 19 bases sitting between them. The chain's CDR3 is CASSISGGRFTDEQFF. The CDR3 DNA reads TGTGCCAGTAGTATATCAGGGGGGAGGTTTACGGATGAGCAGTTCTTC.

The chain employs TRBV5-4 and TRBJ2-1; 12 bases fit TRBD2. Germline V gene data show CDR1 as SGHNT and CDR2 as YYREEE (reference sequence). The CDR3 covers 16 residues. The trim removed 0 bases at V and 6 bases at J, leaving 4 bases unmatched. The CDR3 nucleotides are TGTGCCAGCAGCTTGGAGTCGACTAGCGGGAGCAATGAGCAGTTCTTC. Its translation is CASSLESTSGSNEQFF.

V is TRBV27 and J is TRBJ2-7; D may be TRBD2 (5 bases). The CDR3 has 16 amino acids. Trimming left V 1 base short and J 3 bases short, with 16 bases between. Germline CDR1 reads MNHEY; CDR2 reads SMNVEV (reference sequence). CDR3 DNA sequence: TGTGCCAGCAGTTTATACCCGTGGCCGACTAACTACGAGCAGTACTTC. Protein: CASSLYPWPTNYEQYF.

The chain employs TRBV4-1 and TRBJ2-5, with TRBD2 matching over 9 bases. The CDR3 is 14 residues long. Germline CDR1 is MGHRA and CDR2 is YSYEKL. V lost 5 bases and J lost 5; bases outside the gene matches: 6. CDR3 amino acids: CASSSLAGDETQYF. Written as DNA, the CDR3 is TGCGCCAGCAGCTCCTTAGCGGGAGACGAGACCCAGTACTTC.

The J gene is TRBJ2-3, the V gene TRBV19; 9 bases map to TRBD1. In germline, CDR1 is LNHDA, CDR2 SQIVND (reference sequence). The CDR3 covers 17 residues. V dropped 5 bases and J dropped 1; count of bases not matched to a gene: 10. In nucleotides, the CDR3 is TGTGCCAGTAGTCCCCAAGCCGGGACAGGGCGCACAGATACGCAGTATTTT. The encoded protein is CASSPQAGTGRTDTQYF.

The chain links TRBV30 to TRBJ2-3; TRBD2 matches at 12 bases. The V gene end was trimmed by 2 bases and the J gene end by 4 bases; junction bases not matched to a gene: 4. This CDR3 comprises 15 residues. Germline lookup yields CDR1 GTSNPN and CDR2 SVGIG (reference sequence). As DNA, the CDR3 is TGTGCCTGGAGTAGACTAGCGGGAGCCGCAGATACGCAGTATTTT. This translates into CAWSRLAGAADTQYF. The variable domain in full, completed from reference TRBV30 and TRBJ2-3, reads SQTIHQWPATLVQPVGSPLSLECTVEGTSNPNLYWYRQAAGRGLQLLFYSVGIGQISSEVPQNLSASRPQDRQFILSSKKLLLSDSGFYLCAWSRLAGAADTQYFGPGTRLTVL.

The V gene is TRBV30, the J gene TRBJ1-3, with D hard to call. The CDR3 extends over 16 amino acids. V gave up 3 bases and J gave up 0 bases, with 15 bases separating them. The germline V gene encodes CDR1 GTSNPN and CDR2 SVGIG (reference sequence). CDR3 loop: CAWSEDILHSGNTIYF. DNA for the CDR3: TGTGCCTGGAGCGAAGACATCCTTCACTCTGGAAACACCATATATTTT.

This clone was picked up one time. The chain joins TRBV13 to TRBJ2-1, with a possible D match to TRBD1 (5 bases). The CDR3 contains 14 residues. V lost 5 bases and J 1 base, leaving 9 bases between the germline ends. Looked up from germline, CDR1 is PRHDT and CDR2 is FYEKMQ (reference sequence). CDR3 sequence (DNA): TGTGCCAGCAGCCCAGGGCTATCCTACAATGAGCAGTTCTTC. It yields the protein CASSPGLSYNEQFF.

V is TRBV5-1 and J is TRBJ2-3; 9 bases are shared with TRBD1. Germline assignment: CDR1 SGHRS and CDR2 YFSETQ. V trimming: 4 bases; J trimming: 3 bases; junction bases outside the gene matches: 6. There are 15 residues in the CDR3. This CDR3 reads CASSLTGGMTDTQYF. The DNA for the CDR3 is TGCGCCAGCAGCCTTACAGGGGGCATGACAGATACGCAGTATTTT.

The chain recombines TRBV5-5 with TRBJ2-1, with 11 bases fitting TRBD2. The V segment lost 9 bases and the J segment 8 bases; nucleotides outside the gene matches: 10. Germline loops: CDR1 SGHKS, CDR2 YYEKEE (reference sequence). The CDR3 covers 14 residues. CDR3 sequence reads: CATLRTSGWDEQFF. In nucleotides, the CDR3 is TGTGCCACCCTCCGGACTAGCGGGTGGGATGAGCAGTTCTTC.

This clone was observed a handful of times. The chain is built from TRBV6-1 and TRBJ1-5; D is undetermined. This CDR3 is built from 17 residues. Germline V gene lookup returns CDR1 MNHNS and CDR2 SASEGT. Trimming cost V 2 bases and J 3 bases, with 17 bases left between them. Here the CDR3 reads CASSESFVRQNNQPQHF. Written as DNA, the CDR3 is TGTGCCAGCAGTGAAAGTTTTGTCAGGCAGAACAATCAGCCCCAGCATTTT.

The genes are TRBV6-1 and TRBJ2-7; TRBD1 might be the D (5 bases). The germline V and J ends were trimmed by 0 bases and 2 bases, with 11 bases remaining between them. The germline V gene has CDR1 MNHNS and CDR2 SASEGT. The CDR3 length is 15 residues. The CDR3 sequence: CASSEALPGPYEQYF. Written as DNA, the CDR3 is TGTGCCAGCAGTGAAGCGCTTCCAGGGCCCTACGAGCAGTACTTC.

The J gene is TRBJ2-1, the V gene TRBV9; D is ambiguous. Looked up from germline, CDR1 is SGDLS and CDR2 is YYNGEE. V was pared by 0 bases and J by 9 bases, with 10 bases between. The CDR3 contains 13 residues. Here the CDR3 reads CASSVVPDGEQFF. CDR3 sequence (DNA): TGTGCCAGCAGCGTAGTCCCAGATGGTGAGCAGTTCTTC. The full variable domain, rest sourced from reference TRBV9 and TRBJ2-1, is DSGVTQTPKHLITATGQRVTLRCSPRSGDLSVYWYQQSLDQGLQFLIQYYNGEERAKGNILERFSAQQFPDLHSELNLSSLELGDSALYFCASSVVPDGEQFFGPGTRLTVL.

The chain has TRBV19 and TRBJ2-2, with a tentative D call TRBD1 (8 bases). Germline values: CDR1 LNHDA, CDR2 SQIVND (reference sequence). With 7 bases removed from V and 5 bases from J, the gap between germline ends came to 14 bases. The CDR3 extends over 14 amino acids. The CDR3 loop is CASTTGGETGELFF. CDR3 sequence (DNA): TGTGCCAGTACTACAGGGGGGGAGACCGGGGAGCTGTTTTTT.

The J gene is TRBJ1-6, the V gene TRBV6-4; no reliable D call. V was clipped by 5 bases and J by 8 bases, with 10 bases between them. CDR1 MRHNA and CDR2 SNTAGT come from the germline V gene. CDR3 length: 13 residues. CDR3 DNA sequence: TGTGCCAGCAGTTTCGAACATGATTCACCCCTCCACTTT. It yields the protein CASSFEHDSPLHF.

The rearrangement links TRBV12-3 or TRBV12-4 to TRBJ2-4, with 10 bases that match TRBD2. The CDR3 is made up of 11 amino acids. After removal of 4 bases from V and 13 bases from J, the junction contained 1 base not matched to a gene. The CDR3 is CASSSGLAQYF. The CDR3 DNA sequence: TGTGCCAGCAGTTCGGGACTAGCGCAGTACTTC.

Here the CDR3 DNA reads TGTGCCAGCAGCCAAGATCACGGTTTGGAGACCCAGTACTTC. It translates to CASSQDHGLETQYF. V is TRBV4-2 and J is TRBJ2-5, with D unclear. The ends were cut back, 0 bases at V and 5 bases at J, with 10 bases in the middle. The CDR3 loop spans 14 amino acids. Germline assignment: CDR1 LGHNA and CDR2 YNFKEQ.